Sequencing of this TCR beta chain was carried out in a study of technical replicates of blood from a few donors. Repertoires were generated with immunoSEQ multiplex PCR, while TCRdb's copy carries only in-frame clones and drops some. Of tens of thousands of clones listed, more than 90% were seen once; the top ten hold about 4%. Losses at the gene ends were 5 bases for V and 6 bases for J; bases not matched to a gene: 12. CDR1 and CDR2 (germline): SNHLY, FYNNEI. This CDR3 spans 16 amino acids. This chain joins TRBV2 and TRBJ1-2, with TRBD1 matching over 10 bases. This TCR came from a human donor in good health. Some clones in this sample may be carry-over from other donors' samples. The sequencing input was PBMCs. CDR3 in DNA: TGTGCCAGCAGTTCAAACAGACAGGGGGCGCCGAATGGCTACACCTTC. Its protein is CASSSNRQGAPNGYTF.